This T cell receptor (beta chain) is drawn from a study of human T cells and chemical hapten exposure. Study-level points and caveats: Because they had alopecia, donors may respond immunologically unlike healthy people.

The V and J ends lost 8 bases and 5 bases, in that order; junction bases with no gene match: 3. Germline loops: CDR1 KGHSH, CDR2 LQKENI. The CDR3 has 13 residues. One entry per CDR3 protein results from TCRdb running MiXCR on the RACE reads. This sample has tens of thousands of distinct CDR3 sequences; 8% to 10% occur once, and the top ten carry over 15%. The table lists this clonotype with a few counts. Its antigen is unknown. The time point: patch test 3, about 24 weeks after DPC sensitization. Described treatment: therapeutic diphenylcyclopropenone sensitization with weekly scalp DPC. This sequence was found in a woman aged 40 to 50 with alopecia areata. Some clones in this sample may be carry-over from other donors' samples. The sample here was whole blood, taken in connection with sensitization to the hapten diphenylcyclopropenone (DPC). V gene TRBV18 combines with J gene TRBJ1-6; 7 bases are a match to TRBD1. The CDR3, as DNA: TGTGCCAGCGGCGGACAGGATAATTCACCCCTCCACTTT. It codes for CASGGQDNSPLHF.